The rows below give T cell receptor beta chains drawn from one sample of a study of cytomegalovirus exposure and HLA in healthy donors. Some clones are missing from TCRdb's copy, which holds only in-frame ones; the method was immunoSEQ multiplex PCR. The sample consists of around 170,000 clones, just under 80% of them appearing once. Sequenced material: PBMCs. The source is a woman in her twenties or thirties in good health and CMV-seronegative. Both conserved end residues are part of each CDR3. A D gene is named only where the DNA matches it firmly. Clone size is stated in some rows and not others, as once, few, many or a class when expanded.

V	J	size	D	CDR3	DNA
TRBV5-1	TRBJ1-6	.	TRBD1	CASRAGGNTNSPLHF	TGCGCCAGCCGAGCAGGGGGGAATACTAATTCACCCCTCCACTTT
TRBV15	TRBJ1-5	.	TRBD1	CATSRGLIGQGIHQPQHF	TGTGCCACCAGCAGGGGCCTGATCGGACAGGGCATTCATCAGCCCCAGCATTTT
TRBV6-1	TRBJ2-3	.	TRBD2	CASRVAGGPSDTQYF	TGTGCCAGCAGGGTAGCGGGGGGACCGTCAGATACGCAGTATTTT
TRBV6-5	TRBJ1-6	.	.	CASTKDTVGNSPLHF	TGTGCCAGCACCAAGGACACGGTTGGTAATTCACCCCTCCACTTT
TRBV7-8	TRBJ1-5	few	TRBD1	CASSLLSRDRVYSNQPQHF	TGTGCCAGCAGCTTACTATCCCGGGACAGGGTGTATAGCAATCAGCCCCAGCATTTT
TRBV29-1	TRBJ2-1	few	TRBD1	CSVGRSSPGQAYNEQFF	TGCAGCGTTGGCCGATCTTCTCCGGGACAGGCGTACAATGAGCAGTTCTTC
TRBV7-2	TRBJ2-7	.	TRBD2	CASSPLAGGYEQYF	TGTGCCAGCAGCCCCCTGGCGGGGGGGTACGAGCAGTACTTC
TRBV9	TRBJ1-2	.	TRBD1	CASSTTLTGAYYGYTF	TGTGCCAGCAGCACGACGCTGACAGGGGCCTACTATGGCTACACCTTC
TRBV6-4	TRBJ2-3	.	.	CASRQTGTPTDTQYF	TGTGCCAGCAGACAAACCGGGACACCCACAGATACGCAGTATTTT
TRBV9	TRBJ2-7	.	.	CASSVADNYEQYF	TGTGCCAGCAGCGTAGCTGACAACTACGAGCAGTACTTC
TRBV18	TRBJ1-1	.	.	CASSPLDSTLNTEAFF	TGTGCCAGCTCACCGTTGGACAGCACCTTGAACACTGAAGCTTTCTTT
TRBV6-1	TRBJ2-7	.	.	CASSEGAGTYEQYF	TGTGCCAGCAGTGAGGGGGCAGGGACCTACGAGCAGTACTTC
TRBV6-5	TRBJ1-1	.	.	CASRPGQNTEAFF	TGTGCCAGCAGACCCGGACAGAACACTGAAGCTTTCTTT
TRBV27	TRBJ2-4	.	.	CASSLLGLAKNIQYF	TGTGCCAGCAGCCTTCTGGGACTAGCCAAAAACATTCAGTACTTC
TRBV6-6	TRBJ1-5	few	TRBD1	CASNTRQGAEFQPQHF	TGTGCCAGCAACACCAGGCAGGGGGCTGAGTTTCAGCCCCAGCATTTT
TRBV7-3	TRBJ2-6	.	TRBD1	CASSRWTGSTGANVLTF	TGTGCCAGCAGCCGGTGGACAGGGAGCACTGGGGCCAACGTCCTGACTTTC
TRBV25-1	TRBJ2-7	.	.	CASSDPGTSSYEQYF	TGTGCCAGCAGTGATCCCGGGACAAGTTCCTACGAGCAGTACTTC
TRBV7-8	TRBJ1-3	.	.	CASSLAPGSGNTIYF	TGTGCCAGCAGCTTAGCGCCAGGGTCAGGAAACACCATATATTTT
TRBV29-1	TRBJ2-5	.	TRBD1	CSVAGTAQETQYF	TGCAGCGTCGCAGGGACAGCCCAAGAGACCCAGTACTTC
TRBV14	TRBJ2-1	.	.	CASSFSLSYNEQFF	TGTGCCAGCAGTTTCAGTCTCTCCTACAATGAGCAGTTCTTC